This TCR beta chain was sequenced during a study of T cell changes during pregnancy in multiple sclerosis. The length of the CDR3 is 15 residues. CDR1 and CDR2 (germline): LNHDA, SQIVND (reference sequence). V dropped 4 bases and J dropped 12; count of bases not matched to a gene: 13. The table came from immunoSEQ multiplex PCR; TCRdb's copy has only in-frame clones and leaves some out. Of around 80,000 clones listed, under 95% were seen once; the top ten hold 2.6%. The V gene is TRBV19, the J gene TRBJ2-1, with 9 bases that match TRBD1. The origin of this receptor is a female donor with multiple sclerosis, enrolled in a pregnancy study. The specimen was peripheral blood, collected before pregnancy. CDR3 residues: CASSTGTGTQVRQFF. The CDR3 nucleotides read TGTGCCAGTAGTACCGGGACAGGGACCCAGGTGAGGCAGTTCTTC.